The present entry profiles one T cell receptor (beta chain) with its context. No quality values exist for individual bases; no much larger clone is one base distant. The sample comes from a study of graft-versus-host responses after intestinal transplantation (dated by TCRdb to the early 2020s). For context, the study as a whole: The transplants that recipients got were multivisceral, liver-intestinal, or isolated intestinal. Anti-thymocyte globulin induction was given to all recipients, followed by maintenance tacrolimus and steroids for about 3 years. After intestinal transplantation, graft-versus-host and host-versus-graft alloreactive T cell clones in the graft, circulation and bone marrow were tracked using bulk TCR-beta CDR3 sequencing. To identify alloreactive clones, pre-transplant mixed lymphocyte reaction products were sequenced and then compared with unstimulated pre-transplant donor and recipient T cells. A cohort of about two dozen intestinal transplant recipients, including one retransplant, was enrolled, and a few patients lacking pretransplant specimens were excluded. Donor T cell macrochimerism was defined as a peak of at least 4% donor T cells among recipient peripheral blood mononuclear cells. Rather than going through the commercial service, samples from a few later patients were sequenced in-house on an Illumina MiSeq and processed with MiXCR. Summary of the overall study and its limitations: Conclusions were limited by the relatively low number and heterogeneity of intestinal transplant patients. GvH clones turned up in recipient bone marrow, with some appearing earlier in ileal mucosa or blood, a pattern consistent with an intestinal mucosal origin. Early after transplant, peak levels of circulating GvH clones were found to be associated with declines in HvG clones. Patients with donor T cell macrochimerism had high GvH to HvG T cell clonal ratios in their allografts.

Library preparation used the immunoSEQ multiplex PCR assay. For most patients, genomic DNA was isolated with the Qiagen DNeasy Blood and Tissue Kit and sent frozen to Adaptive Biotechnologies for TCR sequencing. High-throughput TCR-beta CDR3 sequencing of genomic DNA from most patients was performed by Adaptive Biotechnologies. Per the source publication's procedure: Adaptive's ImmunoSEQ software was the source of the TCR sequencing data for 18 patients, while three other patients were processed with MiXCR and VDJtools. To correct CD4 versus CD8 sorting errors, any sequence found in both subsets at a frequency ratio below 5:1 was removed. Because the origin of CDR3 nucleotide sequences shared between donor and recipient could not be assigned, those sequences were removed. To be classed as alloreactive, a clone needed at least 2-fold expansion over unstimulated cells and a minimum CFSE-low frequency of 0.002% (template counts) or 0.001% (read counts). Clones were considered mappable if detected in sequenced pre-transplant spleen, lymph node, or MLR CFSE-low populations of the donor or recipient. Cumulative frequency of alloreactive clones was calculated as a percentage of all sequences weighted by copy number. This is the immuneACCESS table as TCRdb keeps it, with only in-frame sequences that have V and J called. A part of the clones is gone; compared with another copy, unresolved V genes explain less than half, and the rest is unexplained. V, J and clone size are those of that table, while D and trimming were read from the DNA. This sample gives nearly 25,000 clones in total; roughly 43% of them show up just once. Roughly 0.65% of the sample is taken by the ten largest.

V loses 6 bases at its end and J loses 7 bases; junction bases beyond the gene matches: 6. Taken from the germline V gene, the CDR1 and CDR2 loops are MNHNS and SASEGT. The CDR3 holds 13 amino acids from the cysteine to the phenylalanine. Only CDR3 DNA remains: 39 bases, in frame from the first base. The sample's time point label, decoded: cells obtained before transplantation from donor or recipient. In mixed lymphocyte reactions, 200,000 CFSE-labeled pre-transplant responders were plated with 200,000 irradiated violet-dye-labeled stimulators and cultured for less than seven days. After the mixed lymphocyte reaction, proliferating CD3+CD4+CFSE-low and CD3+CD8+CFSE-low responder cells were FACS-sorted on a BD Influx sorter.

The V and J segments used are TRBV6-1 and TRBJ1-2; 9 nucleotides in the junction match TRBD1. This clonotype was obtained from a human patient who received an intestinal transplant. The material was alloreactive CD4+ T cells from a mixed lymphocyte reaction culture, obtained before intestinal transplant. What the cell subset or site label conveys for this sample: CFSE-low proliferating T cells sorted from roughly six-day pre-transplant mixed lymphocyte reaction (GvH or HvG direction). The nucleotides read TGTGCCAGCAGACACGACAGGGGGATTGGCTACACCTTC. Its translation is CASRHDRGIGYTF.